This TCR beta chain came from a study of early T cells in non-severe SARS-CoV-2 infection. Study summary: Bulk RNA isolated from unsorted whole blood underwent sequencing; chains were not paired.

The protocol attached unique molecular identifiers to individual cDNA molecules. TCRdb re-derived calls from the 5' RACE reads in MiXCR, one entry per CDR3 protein. There are some 57,000 distinct CDR3 sequences in the sample; roughly 12% occur only once, and less than 6% lies in the top ten. This clonotype has a count of ten or more. The CDR3 runs 12 residues. Trimming took 6 bases from V and 2 from J, leaving 6 bases between them. The source of this sequence is an adult who was a healthcare worker with PCR-confirmed SARS-CoV-2 infection or an uninfected control (not recorded which). The sequenced sample consisted of whole blood. The chain uses TRBV12-3 or TRBV12-4 and TRBJ2-3; D remains unclear. The CDR3 protein is CASRVLTDTQYF. The CDR3 bases are TGTGCCAGCAGGGTACTCACAGATACGCAGTATTTT.